This TCR beta chain stems from a study of cytomegalovirus exposure and HLA in healthy donors. Repertoires were generated with immunoSEQ multiplex PCR, while TCRdb's copy carries only in-frame clones and drops some. The table shows over 200,000 clones, with 85% to 90% occurring only once. The CDR3 length is 17 residues. Germline values: CDR1 SGHRS, CDR2 YFSETQ. Trimming stripped 4 bases from V and 4 bases from J, with 20 bases between. The origin of this receptor is a woman aged 18-29 years in good health and CMV-seronegative. Source material: PBMCs. The gene calls are TRBV5-1 and TRBJ2-2, with D possibly matching TRBD1 (5 bases). CDR3 amino acids: CASSHADSKSFTGELFF. The CDR3 DNA reads TGCGCCAGCAGCCACGCAGACAGTAAAAGTTTCACCGGGGAGCTGTTTTTT.